This TCR beta chain was sequenced in a study of Ad26.COV2.S vaccination and SARS-CoV-2 variants. Across the whole study: Vaccine-arm donor from the placebo-controlled COV1001 Ad26.COV2.S trial.

Study-level results: Overall T cell responses may have been underestimated by the analyses of TCR breadth and depth.

Regarding this clone: Its antigen is as yet unknown.

Noted treatment: roughly 19 received Ad26.COV2.S at low or high dose, single or two shots; several received placebo; per-sample allocation not given. Material that was analyzed had been drawn on day 63 after the first vaccine or placebo injection. The data were produced by immunoSEQ multiplex PCR, yet TCRdb's version contains in-frame clones alone and is incomplete. The repertoire holds about 480,000 clones, with 87% as singletons. Trimming removed 8 bases from V and 0 bases from J, with 8 bases in between. This CDR3 comprises 14 residues. Germline V gene data show CDR1 as SNHLY and CDR2 as FYNNEI. Sequenced material: peripheral blood, taken in a trial of Ad26.COV2.S vaccine versus placebo. The source of this sequence is a person aged 18 to 65 who received the Ad26.COV2.S COVID-19 vaccine or a placebo. V gene TRBV2 combines with J gene TRBJ2-6; D uncertain. CDR3 residues: CASAASSGANVLTF. CDR3 in DNA: TGTGCCAGCGCTGCGTCCTCTGGGGCCAACGTCCTGACTTTC.